This paragraph covers one TCR beta chain sequence. Antigen specificity is unknown. A universal primer site was created by template switching, with the cDNA bearing unique molecular identifiers. Via MiXCR, TCRdb re-called the 5' RACE reads, giving one row per CDR3 protein. Of around 470,000 distinct CDR3 sequences in the sample, 12% to 15% were seen once. V lost 3 bases and J lost 2, with 9 bases in between. Germline CDR1 is ENHRY and CDR2 is SYGVKD. This CDR3 is 14 amino acids long. The data originate from a study of identical twins. Study-wide findings and caveats: Invariant populations such as MAIT and iNKT cells could partly muddle zero-insertion analyses. Modelling underestimated the level of out-of-frame TCR alpha sharing observed in monozygotic twins.

The sample also formed part of further work on yellow fever vaccine responses in identical twins. In that study: Twins reportedly appeared to share part of their vaccine T cell response while keeping part individual.

Material for sequencing was CD4+ T cells sorted from blood. This sequence joins TRBV10-3 and TRBJ2-3; no clear D. The receptor was isolated from a young woman in good health. The CDR3: CAISDRGYTDTQYF. DNA of the CDR3: TGTGCCATCAGTGATAGAGGATACACAGATACGCAGTATTTT.